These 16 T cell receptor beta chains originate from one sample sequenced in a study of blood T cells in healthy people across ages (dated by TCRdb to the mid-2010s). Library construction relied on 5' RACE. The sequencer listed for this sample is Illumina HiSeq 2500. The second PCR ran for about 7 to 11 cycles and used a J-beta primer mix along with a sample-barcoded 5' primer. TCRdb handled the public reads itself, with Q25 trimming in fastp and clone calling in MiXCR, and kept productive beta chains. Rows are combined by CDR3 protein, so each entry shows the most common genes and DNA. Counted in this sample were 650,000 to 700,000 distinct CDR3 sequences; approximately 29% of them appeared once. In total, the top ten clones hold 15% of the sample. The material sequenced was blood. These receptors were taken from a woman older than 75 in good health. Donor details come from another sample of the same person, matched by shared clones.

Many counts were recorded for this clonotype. Written as DNA, the CDR3 is TGTGCCAGCAGCTTAGGGTCAGGGGGAAACTATGGCTACACCTTC. It translates to CASSLGSGGNYGYTF. V usage is TRBV7-3 and J usage is TRBJ1-2, with 7 bases fitting TRBD1. The length of the CDR3 is 15 residues. Germline assignment: CDR1 SGHTA and CDR2 FQGTGA. The trim removed 2 bases at V and 2 bases at J, leaving 5 bases unmatched.

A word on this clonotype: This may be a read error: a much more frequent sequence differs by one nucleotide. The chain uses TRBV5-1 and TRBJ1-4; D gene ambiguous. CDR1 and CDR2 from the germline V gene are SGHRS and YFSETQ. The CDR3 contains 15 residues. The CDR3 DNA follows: TGCGCCAGCAGCCCGGAAATCCCAACGGCGGAAAAACGGTTTTTT. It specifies CASSPEIPTAEKRFF.

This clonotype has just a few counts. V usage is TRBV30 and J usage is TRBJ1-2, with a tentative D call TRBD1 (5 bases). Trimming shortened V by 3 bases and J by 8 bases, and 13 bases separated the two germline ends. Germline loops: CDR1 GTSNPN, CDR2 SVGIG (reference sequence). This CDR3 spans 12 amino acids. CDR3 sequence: CAWSVGPGGYTF. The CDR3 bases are TGTGCCTGGAGCGTGGGACCGGGCGGCTACACCTTC.

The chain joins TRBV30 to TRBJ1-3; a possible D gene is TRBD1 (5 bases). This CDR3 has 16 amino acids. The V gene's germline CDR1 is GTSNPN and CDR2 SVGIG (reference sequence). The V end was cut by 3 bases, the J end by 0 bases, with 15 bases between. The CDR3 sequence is CAWSPGTEVSGNTIYF. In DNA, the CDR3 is TGTGCCTGGAGCCCCGGGACCGAGGTCTCTGGAAACACCATATATTTT.

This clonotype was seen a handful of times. The CDR3: CASTGRDSHEQFF. The CDR3 DNA reads TGTGCCAGCACAGGGAGGGACTCGCATGAGCAGTTCTTC. The rearrangement uses TRBV7-9 and TRBJ2-1; 7 bases are shared with TRBD2. Germline V gene data show CDR1 as SEHNR and CDR2 as FQNEAQ (reference sequence). The CDR3 runs to 13 residues. V shed 7 bases and J 8 bases; nucleotides not matched to a gene: 8.

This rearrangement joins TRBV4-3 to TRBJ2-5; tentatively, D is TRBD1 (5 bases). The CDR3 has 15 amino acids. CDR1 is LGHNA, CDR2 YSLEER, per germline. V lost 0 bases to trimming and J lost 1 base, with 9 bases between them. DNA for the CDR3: TGCGCCAGCAGCCAAGATACAGGTAGCCAAGAGACCCAGTACTTC. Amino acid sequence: CASSQDTGSQETQYF.

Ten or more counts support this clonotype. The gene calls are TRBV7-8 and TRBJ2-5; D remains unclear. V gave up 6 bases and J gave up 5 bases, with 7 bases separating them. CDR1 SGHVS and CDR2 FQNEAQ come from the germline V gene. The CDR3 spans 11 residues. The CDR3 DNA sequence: TGTGCCAGCAGTCGAGAGGAGACCCAGTACTTC. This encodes CASSREETQYF.

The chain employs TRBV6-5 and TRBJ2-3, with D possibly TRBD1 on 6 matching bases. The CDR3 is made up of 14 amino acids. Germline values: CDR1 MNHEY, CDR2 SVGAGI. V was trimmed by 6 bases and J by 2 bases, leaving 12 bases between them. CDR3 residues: CASRSSGDTDTQYF. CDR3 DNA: TGTGCCAGCAGGTCTTCAGGGGACACAGATACGCAGTATTTT.

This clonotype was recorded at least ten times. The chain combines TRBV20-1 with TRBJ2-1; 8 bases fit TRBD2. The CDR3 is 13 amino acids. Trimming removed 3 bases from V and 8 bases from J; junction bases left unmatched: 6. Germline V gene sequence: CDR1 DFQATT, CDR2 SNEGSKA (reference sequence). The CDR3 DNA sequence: TGCAGTGCTAGCCGGGGGGGCGGGGATGAGCAGTTCTTC. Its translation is CSASRGGGDEQFF.

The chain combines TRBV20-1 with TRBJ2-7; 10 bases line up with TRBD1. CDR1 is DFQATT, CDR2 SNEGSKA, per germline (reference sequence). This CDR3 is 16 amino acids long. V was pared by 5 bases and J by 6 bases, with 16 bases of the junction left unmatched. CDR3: CSAPARQGAPEGEQYF. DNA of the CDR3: TGCAGTGCTCCGGCCCGACAGGGGGCTCCCGAGGGCGAGCAGTACTTC.

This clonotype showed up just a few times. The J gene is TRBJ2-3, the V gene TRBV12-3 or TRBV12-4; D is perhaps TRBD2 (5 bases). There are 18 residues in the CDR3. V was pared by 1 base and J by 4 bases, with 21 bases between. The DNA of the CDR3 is TGTGCCAGCAGTTTAGGGATTGGTACTAGGGTGCGCGCAGATACGCAGTATTTT. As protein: CASSLGIGTRVRADTQYF.

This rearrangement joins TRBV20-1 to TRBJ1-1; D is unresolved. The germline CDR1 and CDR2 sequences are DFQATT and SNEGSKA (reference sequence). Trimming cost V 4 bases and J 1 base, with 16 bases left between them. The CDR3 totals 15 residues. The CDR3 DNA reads TGCAGTGCTATTAAGGGCGGAATTCCGAACACTGAAGCTTTCTTT. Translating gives CSAIKGGIPNTEAFF.

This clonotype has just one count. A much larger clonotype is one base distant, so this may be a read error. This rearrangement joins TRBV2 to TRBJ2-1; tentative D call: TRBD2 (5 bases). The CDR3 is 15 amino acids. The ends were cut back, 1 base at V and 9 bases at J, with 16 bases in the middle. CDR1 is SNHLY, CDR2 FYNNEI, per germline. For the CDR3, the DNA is TGTGCCAGCAGTGAAGACAGCGGAAGGTACGGTGAGCAGTTCTTC. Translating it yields CASSEDSGRYGEQFF.

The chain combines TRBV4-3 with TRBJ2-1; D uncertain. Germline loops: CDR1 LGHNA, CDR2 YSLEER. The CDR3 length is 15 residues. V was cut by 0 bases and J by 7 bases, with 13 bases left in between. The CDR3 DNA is TGCGCCAGCAGCCAAGAAGGATTACAGCTTAATGAGCAGTTCTTC. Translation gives CASSQEGLQLNEQFF.

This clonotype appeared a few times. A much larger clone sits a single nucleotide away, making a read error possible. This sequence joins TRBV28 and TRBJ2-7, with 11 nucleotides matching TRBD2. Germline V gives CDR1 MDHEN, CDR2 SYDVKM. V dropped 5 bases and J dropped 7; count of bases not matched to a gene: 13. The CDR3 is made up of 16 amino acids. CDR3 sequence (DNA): TGTGCCAGCAGTCCCCGACTAGCGGGGCTATACAATGAGCAGTACTTC. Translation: CASSPRLAGLYNEQYF.

DNA for the CDR3: TGTGCCAGCAGGGCTCGGAACACCGGGGAGCTGTTTTTT. Translation gives CASRARNTGELFF. The gene calls are TRBV2 and TRBJ2-2, with no clear D. The V and J ends lost 6 bases and 1 base respectively, with 6 bases between them. The CDR3 runs 13 residues. Germline CDR1 is SNHLY and CDR2 is FYNNEI.